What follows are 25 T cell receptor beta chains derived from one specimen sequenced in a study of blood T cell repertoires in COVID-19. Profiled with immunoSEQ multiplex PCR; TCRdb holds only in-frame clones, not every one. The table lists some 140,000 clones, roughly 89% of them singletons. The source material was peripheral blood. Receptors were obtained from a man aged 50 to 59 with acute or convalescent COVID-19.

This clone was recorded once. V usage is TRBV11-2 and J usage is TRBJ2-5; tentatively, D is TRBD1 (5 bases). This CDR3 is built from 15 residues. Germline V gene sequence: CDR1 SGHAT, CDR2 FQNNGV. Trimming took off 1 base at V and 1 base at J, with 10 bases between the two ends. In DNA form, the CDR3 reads TGTGCCAGCAGCTTAGTGCCAGGGCTCCAAGAGACCCAGTACTTC. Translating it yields CASSLVPGLQETQYF.

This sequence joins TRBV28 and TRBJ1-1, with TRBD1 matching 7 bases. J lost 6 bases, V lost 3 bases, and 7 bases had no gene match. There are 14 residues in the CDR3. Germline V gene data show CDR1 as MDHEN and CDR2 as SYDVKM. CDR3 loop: CASSLGQPRAEAFF. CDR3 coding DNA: TGTGCCAGCAGTTTGGGACAGCCGCGTGCTGAAGCTTTCTTT. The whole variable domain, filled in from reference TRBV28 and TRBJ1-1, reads DVKVTQSSRYLVKRTGEKVFLECVQDMDHENMFWYRQDPGLGLRLIYFSYDVKMKEKGDIPEGYSVSREKKERFSLILESASTNQTSMYLCASSLGQPRAEAFFGQGTRLTVV.

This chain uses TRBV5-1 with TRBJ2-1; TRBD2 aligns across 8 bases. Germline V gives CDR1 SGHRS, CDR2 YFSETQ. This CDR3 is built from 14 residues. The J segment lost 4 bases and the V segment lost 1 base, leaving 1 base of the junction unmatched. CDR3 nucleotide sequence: TGCGCCAGCAGCTTGCTAGCGGGTTACAATGAGCAGTTCTTC. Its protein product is CASSLLAGYNEQFF.

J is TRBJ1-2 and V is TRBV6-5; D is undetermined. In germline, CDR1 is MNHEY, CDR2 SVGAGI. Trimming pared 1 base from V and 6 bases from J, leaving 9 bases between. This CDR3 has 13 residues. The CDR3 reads CASSYLAGNGYTF. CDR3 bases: TGTGCCAGCAGTTACTTGGCCGGGAATGGCTACACCTTC.

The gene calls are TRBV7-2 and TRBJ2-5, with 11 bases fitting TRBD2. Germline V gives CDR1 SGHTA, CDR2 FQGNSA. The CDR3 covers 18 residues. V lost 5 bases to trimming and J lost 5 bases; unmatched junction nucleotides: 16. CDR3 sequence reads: CASSARASGRRVWETQYF. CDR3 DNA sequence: TGTGCCAGCAGCGCAAGGGCTAGCGGGAGGAGGGTTTGGGAGACCCAGTACTTC.

Here the CDR3 DNA reads TGTGCCAGCAGCAAACTTCCCGGGAGACCCCGGCCAAGTCAGCCCCAGCATTTT. Translation: CASSKLPGRPRPSQPQHF. This sequence joins TRBV21-1 and TRBJ1-5. TRBV21-1 is a pseudogene locus. The CDR3 length is 18 residues.

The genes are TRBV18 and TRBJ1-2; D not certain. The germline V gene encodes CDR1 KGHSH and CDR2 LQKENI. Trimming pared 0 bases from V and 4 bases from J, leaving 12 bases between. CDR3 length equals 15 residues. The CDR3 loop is CASSPPITSGYGYTF. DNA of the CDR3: TGTGCCAGCTCACCACCGATCACATCAGGCTATGGCTACACCTTC.

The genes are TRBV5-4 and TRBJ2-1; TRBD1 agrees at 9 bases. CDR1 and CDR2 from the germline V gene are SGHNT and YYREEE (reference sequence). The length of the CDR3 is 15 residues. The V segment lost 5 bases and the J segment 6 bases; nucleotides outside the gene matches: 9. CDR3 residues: CASSARTGEGNEQFF. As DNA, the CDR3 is TGTGCCAGCAGTGCCCGGACAGGGGAAGGCAATGAGCAGTTCTTC.

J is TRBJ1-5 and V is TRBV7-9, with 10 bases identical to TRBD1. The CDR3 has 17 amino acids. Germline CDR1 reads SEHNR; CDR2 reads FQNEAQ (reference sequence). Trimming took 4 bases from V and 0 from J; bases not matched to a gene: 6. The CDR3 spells CASSYPGTGDSNQPQHF. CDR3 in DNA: TGTGCCAGCAGCTACCCCGGGACAGGGGATAGCAATCAGCCCCAGCATTTT. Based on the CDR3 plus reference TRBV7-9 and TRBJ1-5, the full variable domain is DTGVSQNPRHKITKRGQNVTFRCDPISEHNRLYWYRQTLGQGPEFLTYFQNEAQLEKSRLLSDRFSAERPKGSFSTLEIQRTEQGDSAMYLCASSYPGTGDSNQPQHFGDGTRLSIL.

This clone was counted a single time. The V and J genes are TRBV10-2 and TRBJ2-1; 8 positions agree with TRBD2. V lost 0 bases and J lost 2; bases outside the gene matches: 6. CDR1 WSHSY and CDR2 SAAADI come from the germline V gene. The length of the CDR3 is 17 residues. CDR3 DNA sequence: TGCGCCAGCAGTGAGTCGCTAGCGGGCACGACCTACAATGAGCAGTTCTTC. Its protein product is CASSESLAGTTYNEQFF.

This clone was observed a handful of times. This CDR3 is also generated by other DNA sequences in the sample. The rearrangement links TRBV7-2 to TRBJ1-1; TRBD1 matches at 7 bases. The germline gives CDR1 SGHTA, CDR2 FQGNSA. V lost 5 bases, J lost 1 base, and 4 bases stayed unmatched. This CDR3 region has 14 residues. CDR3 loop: CASSPRTGNTEAFF. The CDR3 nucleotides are TGTGCCAGCAGCCCAAGGACAGGGAACACTGAAGCTTTCTTT.

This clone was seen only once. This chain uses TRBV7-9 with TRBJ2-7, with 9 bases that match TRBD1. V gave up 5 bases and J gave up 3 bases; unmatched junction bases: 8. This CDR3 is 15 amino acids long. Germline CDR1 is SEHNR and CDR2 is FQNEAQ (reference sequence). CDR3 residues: CASSTHRTGDYEQYF. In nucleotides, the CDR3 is TGTGCCAGCAGCACACATAGGACAGGGGACTACGAGCAGTACTTC.

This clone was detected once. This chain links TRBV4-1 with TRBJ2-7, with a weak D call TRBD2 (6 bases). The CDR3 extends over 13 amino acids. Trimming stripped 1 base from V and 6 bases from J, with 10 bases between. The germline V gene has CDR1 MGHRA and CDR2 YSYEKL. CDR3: CASSQAGVSEQYF. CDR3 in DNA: TGCGCCAGCAGCCAAGCGGGGGTCAGCGAGCAGTACTTC.

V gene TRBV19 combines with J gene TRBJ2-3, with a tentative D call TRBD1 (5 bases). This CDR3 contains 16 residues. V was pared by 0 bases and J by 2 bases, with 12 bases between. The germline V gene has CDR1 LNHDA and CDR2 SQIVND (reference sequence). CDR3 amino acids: CASSIDRRGYTDTQYF. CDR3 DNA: TGTGCCAGTAGTATAGATCGTAGGGGATACACAGATACGCAGTATTTT.

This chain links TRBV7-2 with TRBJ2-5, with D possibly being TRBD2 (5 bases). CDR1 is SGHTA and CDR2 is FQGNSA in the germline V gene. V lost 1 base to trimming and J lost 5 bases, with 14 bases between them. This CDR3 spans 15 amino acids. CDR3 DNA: TGTGCCAGCAGCTTAGTCCCCGCGGGTGGGGAGACCCAGTACTTC. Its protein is CASSLVPAGGETQYF.

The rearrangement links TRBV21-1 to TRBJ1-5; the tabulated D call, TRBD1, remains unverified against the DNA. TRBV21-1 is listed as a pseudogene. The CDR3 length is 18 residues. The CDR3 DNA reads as TGTGCCAGCAGCCAATTTATGGACAGACTCGATAGCAATCAGCCCCAGCATTTT. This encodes CASSQFMDRLDSNQPQHF.

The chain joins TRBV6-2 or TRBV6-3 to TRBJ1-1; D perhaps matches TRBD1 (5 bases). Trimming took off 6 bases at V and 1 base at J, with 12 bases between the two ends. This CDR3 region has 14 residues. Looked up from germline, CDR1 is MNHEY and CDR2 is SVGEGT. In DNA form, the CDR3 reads TGTGCCAGCAGCCCCCGCGGGGGGAACACTGAAGCTTTCTTT. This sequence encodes CASSPRGGNTEAFF.

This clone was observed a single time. CDR3 DNA sequence: TGTGCCAGCAACGGGGAGGGAAATGAGCAGTTCTTC. This translates into CASNGEGNEQFF. This rearrangement joins TRBV2 to TRBJ2-1; 7 nucleotides line up with TRBD2. Germline values: CDR1 SNHLY, CDR2 FYNNEI. The trim removed 7 bases at V and 7 bases at J, leaving 4 bases unmatched. CDR3 length equals 12 residues.

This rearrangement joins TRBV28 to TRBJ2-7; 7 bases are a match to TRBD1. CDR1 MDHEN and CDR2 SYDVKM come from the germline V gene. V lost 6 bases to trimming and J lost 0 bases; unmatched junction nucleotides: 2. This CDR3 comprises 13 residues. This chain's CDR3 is CASSRQGSYEQYF. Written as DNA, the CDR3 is TGTGCCAGCAGCCGACAGGGCTCCTACGAGCAGTACTTC.

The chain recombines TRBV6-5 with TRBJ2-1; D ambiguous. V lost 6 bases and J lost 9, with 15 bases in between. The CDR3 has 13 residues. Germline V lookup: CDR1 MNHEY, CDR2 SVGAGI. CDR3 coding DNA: TGTGCCAGCAGCCGCACGGCGGATGGTGAGCAGTTCTTC. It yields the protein CASSRTADGEQFF.

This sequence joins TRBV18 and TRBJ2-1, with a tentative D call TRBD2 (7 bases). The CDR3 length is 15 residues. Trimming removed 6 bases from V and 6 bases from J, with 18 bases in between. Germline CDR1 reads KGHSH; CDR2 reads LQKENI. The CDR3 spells CASSLRRGEGNEQFF. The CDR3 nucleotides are TGTGCCAGCTCGCTTCGGAGGGGGGAGGGCAATGAGCAGTTCTTC. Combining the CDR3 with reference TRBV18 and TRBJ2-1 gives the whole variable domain NAGVMQNPRHLVRRRGQEARLRCSPMKGHSHVYWYRQLPEEGLKFMVYLQKENIIDESGMPKERFSAEFPKEGPSILRIQQVVRGDSAAYFCASSLRRGEGNEQFFGPGTRLTVL.

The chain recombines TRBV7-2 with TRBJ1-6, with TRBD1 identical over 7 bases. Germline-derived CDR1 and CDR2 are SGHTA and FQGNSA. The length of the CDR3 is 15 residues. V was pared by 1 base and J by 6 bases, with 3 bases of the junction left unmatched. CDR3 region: CASSLVAGGNSPLHF. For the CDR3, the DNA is TGTGCCAGCAGCTTAGTGGCAGGGGGTAATTCACCCCTCCACTTT. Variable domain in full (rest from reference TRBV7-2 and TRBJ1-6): GAGVSQSPSNKVTEKGKDVELRCDPISGHTALYWYRQSLGQGLEFLIYFQGNSAPDKSGLPSDRFSAERTGGSVSTLTIQRTQQEDSAVYLCASSLVAGGNSPLHFGNGTRLTVT.

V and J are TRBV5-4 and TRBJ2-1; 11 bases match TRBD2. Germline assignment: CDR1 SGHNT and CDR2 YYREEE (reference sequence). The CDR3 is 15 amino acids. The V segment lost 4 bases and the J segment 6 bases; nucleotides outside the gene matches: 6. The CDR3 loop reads CASSPRTSGLNEQFF. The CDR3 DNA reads TGTGCCAGCAGCCCCCGGACTAGCGGGCTCAATGAGCAGTTCTTC.

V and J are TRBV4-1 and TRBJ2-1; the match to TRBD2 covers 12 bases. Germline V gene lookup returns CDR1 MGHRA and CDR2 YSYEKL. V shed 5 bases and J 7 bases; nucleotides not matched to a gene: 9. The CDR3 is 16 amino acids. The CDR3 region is CASSSLAGGPPNEQFF. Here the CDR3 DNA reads TGCGCCAGCAGCTCTCTAGCGGGAGGGCCTCCAAATGAGCAGTTCTTC.

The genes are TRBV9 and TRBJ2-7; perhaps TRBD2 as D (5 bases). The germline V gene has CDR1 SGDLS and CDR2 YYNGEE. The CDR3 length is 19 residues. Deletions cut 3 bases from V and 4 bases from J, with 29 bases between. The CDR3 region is CASSANPEAQLLSPYEQYF. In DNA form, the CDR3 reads TGTGCCAGCAGCGCCAACCCGGAGGCCCAACTGCTCAGCCCGTACGAGCAGTACTTC. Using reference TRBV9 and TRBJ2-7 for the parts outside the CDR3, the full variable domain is DSGVTQTPKHLITATGQRVTLRCSPRSGDLSVYWYQQSLDQGLQFLIQYYNGEERAKGNILERFSAQQFPDLHSELNLSSLELGDSALYFCASSANPEAQLLSPYEQYFGPGTRLTVT.